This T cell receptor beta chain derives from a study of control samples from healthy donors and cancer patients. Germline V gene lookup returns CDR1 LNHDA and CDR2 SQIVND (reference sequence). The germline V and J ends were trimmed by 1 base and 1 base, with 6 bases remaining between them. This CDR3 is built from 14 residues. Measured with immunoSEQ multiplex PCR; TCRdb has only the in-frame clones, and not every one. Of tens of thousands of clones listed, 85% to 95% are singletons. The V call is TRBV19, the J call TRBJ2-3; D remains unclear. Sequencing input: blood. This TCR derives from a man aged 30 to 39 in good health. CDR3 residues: CASSIAEGTDTQYF. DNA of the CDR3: TGTGCCAGTAGTATAGCCGAGGGCACAGATACGCAGTATTTT.